This TCR beta chain derives from a study of blood T cell repertoires in COVID-19. In germline, CDR1 is SGHAT, CDR2 FQNNGV. The CDR3 is 13 residues long. Germline trimming cut 8 bases from V and 6 bases from J; bases unmatched to any gene: 7. Cohort assignment relied on participant-reported clinical history. TCRdb's table, derived via immunoSEQ multiplex PCR, lists solely in-frame clones and lacks some. The sample has 350,000 or so clones; more than 85% are singletons. The TCR sequence derives from a woman under 40 who had recovered from COVID-19. This sequence joins TRBV11-2 and TRBJ2-3; 8 bases align to TRBD2. Source material: PBMCs or T cells enriched from blood (not recorded which). Here the CDR3 DNA reads TGTGCCAGCGTTGCGGGGGGAGGGGATACGCAGTATTTT. Amino acids: CASVAGGGDTQYF.